This T cell receptor (beta chain) was obtained from a study of Graves' ophthalmopathy and Graves' hyperthyroidism. The authors defined stable hyperthyroidism as no ophthalmopathy within 18 months of follow-up. Enrolled hyperthyroidism patients had a new diagnosis, a duration under 2 months, and an age of 18 to 65. V lost 3 bases and J lost 4; bases outside the gene matches: 7. The CDR3 runs to 14 residues. The germline V gene encodes CDR1 SQVTM and CDR2 ANQGSEA. Amplification of the TCR beta CDR3 regions used RNA transcripts (as template). RT-PCR was first run with HTBI primers, then multiplex PCR in a second round. In TCRdb, the multiplex PCR reads were re-called with MiXCR into one record per CDR3 protein. The data show hundreds of thousands of distinct CDR3 sequences, 22% seen once.

The chain carries TRBV29-1 and TRBJ1-2; 8 nucleotides align to TRBD1. The sequenced material came from peripheral blood. The sequence was obtained from a young woman with stable Graves' hyperthyroidism. Some clones in this sample may be carry-over from other donors' samples. CDR3 nucleotide sequence: TGCAGCGTTGATTTTACAGGGGGATCCTATGGCTACACCTTC. This encodes CSVDFTGGSYGYTF.